These T cell receptor beta chains were read from a single sample in a study of cytomegalovirus exposure and HLA in healthy donors. Clones were read by immunoSEQ multiplex PCR, and TCRdb kept only the in-frame ones, dropping some. The specimen's table records 150,000 or so clones. Sequences were obtained from PBMCs. These receptor sequences come from a woman in her forties or fifties in good health and CMV-seronegative. Each CDR3 is given with its conserved first and last residue. Each record gives: J gene, CDR3 length, D gene, V gene, CDR3 DNA, CDR3 protein. A D gene is named only where the DNA matches it firmly.

TRBJ1-3	15	-	TRBV28	TGTGCCAGCAGTGCTACCTTGATCTCTGGAAACACCATATATTTT	CASSATLISGNTIYF
TRBJ2-7	15	TRBD1	TRBV5-1	TGCGCCAGCAGCTCCCTCCGGGACAGTCTCTACGAGCAGTACTTC	CASSSLRDSLYEQYF
TRBJ2-7	14	-	TRBV4-3	TGCGCCAGCAGCCAAGCAGGGGGGCCGGCCGAGCAGTACTTC	CASSQAGGPAEQYF
TRBJ1-5	14	TRBD1	TRBV30	TGTGCCTGGAGTAGACGCAGGGGGATTCAGCCCCAGCATTTT	CAWSRRRGIQPQHF
TRBJ2-2	16	TRBD1	TRBV15	TGTGCCACCAGGAGGCGGGGACAGGGTAACACCGGGGAGCTGTTTTTT	CATRRRGQGNTGELFF
TRBJ1-1	16	TRBD1	TRBV5-1	TGCGCCAGCAGCTTTGCGGGCAGGGGGTTTGAGACTGAAGCTTTCTTT	CASSFAGRGFETEAFF
TRBJ2-5	15	TRBD1	TRBV5-4	TGTGCCAGCAGCCCGGACAGGGGGCCTCATGAGACCCAGTACTTC	CASSPDRGPHETQYF
TRBJ1-2	14	-	TRBV9	TGTGCCAGCAGCGTAGATAGGATCGGGGGAGCCTACACCTTC	CASSVDRIGGAYTF
TRBJ2-3	19	TRBD1	TRBV4-1	TGCGCCAGCAGCCAAGATCTGACAGGGGGCGCCGTTTTTACAGATACGCAGTATTTT	CASSQDLTGGAVFTDTQYF
TRBJ1-3	14	-	TRBV30	TGTGCCTGGGGAACCGGAGGCTCTGGAAACACCATATATTTT	CAWGTGGSGNTIYF
TRBJ2-2	13	-	TRBV7-9	TGTGCCAGCAGGGAGGACCTAGCCGGGGAGCTGTTTTTT	CASREDLAGELFF
TRBJ2-5	15	TRBD1	TRBV7-9	TGTGCCAGCAGCTCCGGGACAGCCTTCCAAGAGACCCAGTACTTC	CASSSGTAFQETQYF
TRBJ2-1	13	-	TRBV30	TGTGCCTGGGCGGAGGACTCCTACAATGAGCAGTTCTTC	CAWAEDSYNEQFF
TRBJ1-1	13	-	TRBV7-3	TGTGCCAGCAGCGACTCCCCAGTCACTGAAGCTTTCTTT	CASSDSPVTEAFF
TRBJ2-7	14	-	TRBV6-5	TGTGCCAGCAGTTACTCGAGGGCGGCAGACGAGCAGTACTTC	CASSYSRAADEQYF
TRBJ2-3	15	TRBD2	TRBV25-1	TGTGCCAGCAGTTTTCGCGGGGGGCCTACAGATACGCAGTATTTT	CASSFRGGPTDTQYF
TRBJ2-2	16	TRBD1	TRBV19	TGTGCCAGCCGAACCCCCGACAGGGGAAGGGCCGGGGAGCTGTTTTTT	CASRTPDRGRAGELFF
TRBJ2-2	14	-	TRBV4-3	TGCGCCAGCAGCCAACAGGGCGGAACCGGGGAGCTGTTTTTT	CASSQQGGTGELFF
TRBJ2-1	15	TRBD2	TRBV18	TGTGCCAGCTCACTTCTAGCGGGGGACTACAATGAGCAGTTCTTC	CASSLLAGDYNEQFF
TRBJ1-1	16	TRBD1	TRBV2	TGTGCCAGCAGAGCCGGGACAGGCCTAACAAGCGCTGAAGCTTTCTTT	CASRAGTGLTSAEAFF
TRBJ1-3	17	-	TRBV4-1	TGCGCCAGCAGCCAAGGGGCCGCTAGGGGGAAAGGAAACACCATATATTTT	CASSQGAARGKGNTIYF
TRBJ2-7	12	TRBD2	TRBV5-1	TGCGCCAGCAGCTGGGGGGGCTACGAGCAGTACTTC	CASSWGGYEQYF
TRBJ1-2	17	TRBD1	TRBV27	TGTGCCAGCAGTCTACTATTCGCCGACAGGGGGGGCTATGGCTACACCTTC	CASSLLFADRGGYGYTF
TRBJ1-1	15	-	TRBV6-1	TGTGCCACGGGAGCAGGTGCGGGGGCGAACACTGAAGCTTTCTTT	CATGAGAGANTEAFF
TRBJ1-2	14	TRBD1	TRBV29-1	TGCAGCGTTGCGTCGGCAGGGGGCCCCTATGGCTACACCTTC	CSVASAGGPYGYTF
TRBJ2-7	14	TRBD2	TRBV5-1	TGCGCCAGCAGCCCTAGCGGGGGAGAATACGAGCAGTACTTC	CASSPSGGEYEQYF
TRBJ1-2	15	-	TRBV9	TGTGCCAGCAGCGTCGGACAAAACTCTAACTATGGCTACACCTTC	CASSVGQNSNYGYTF